Below, 23 T cell receptor beta chains from the same sample are listed, as sequenced in a study of blood T cell repertoires in COVID-19. The protocol was immunoSEQ multiplex PCR, while the TCRdb copy is restricted to in-frame clones and leaves out a portion. Of under 200,000 clones in the sample, around 74% are singletons; the top ten hold about 7.8%. Material: peripheral blood. These receptors came from a woman aged 55-69 years with COVID-19, enrolled during active disease.

CDR3 bases: TGTGCCAGCACTTGGGCAGGGGGTGAAAAACTGTTTTTT. Translated, it gives CASTWAGGEKLFF. This chain joins TRBV28 and TRBJ1-4, with TRBD1 identical over 7 bases. Trimming cost V 7 bases and J 7 bases; bases outside gene matches: 6. The germline V gene encodes CDR1 MDHEN and CDR2 SYDVKM. The length of the CDR3 is 13 residues.

A single count supports this clone. The chain combines TRBV18 with TRBJ2-3; 14 bases align to TRBD2. Germline V gene data show CDR1 as KGHSH and CDR2 as LQKENI. The V and J ends lost 4 bases and 5 bases, in that order; junction bases with no gene match: 11. The CDR3 is 18 residues long. CDR3 bases: TGTGCCAGCTCACTTCTCCAGACTAGCGGGAGGGCCGGAGATACGCAGTATTTT. It specifies CASSLLQTSGRAGDTQYF.

By share of the sample, this clone is medium-sized. V usage is TRBV24-1 and J usage is TRBJ2-7, with D possibly matching TRBD2 (6 bases). Germline loops: CDR1 KGHDR, CDR2 SFDVKD. Trimming cost V 5 bases and J 6 bases, with 13 bases left between them. The CDR3 is made up of 13 amino acids. CDR3 DNA sequence: TGTGCCACCAGTGCCTCAGGACTATCCGAGCAGTACTTC. Protein: CATSASGLSEQYF.

This rearrangement joins TRBV20-1 to TRBJ1-4, with unresolved D. The V gene's germline CDR1 is DFQATT and CDR2 SNEGSKA (reference sequence). Trimming pared 2 bases from V and 4 bases from J, leaving 2 bases between. The CDR3 is 11 residues long. CDR3 nucleotide sequence: TGCAGTGCTAGATATAATGAAAAACTGTTTTTT. Translating it yields CSARYNEKLFF.

The sample holds one count of this clone. This chain uses TRBV10-3 with TRBJ2-5, with TRBD1 as a possible D gene (6 bases). Germline CDR1 is ENHRY and CDR2 is SYGVKD. The V end lost 4 bases, the J end lost 7 bases, and 13 bases lay between the germline ends. The CDR3 covers 13 residues. The CDR3 DNA sequence: TGTGCCATCAGTGCCCACCAACAGGGGACCCAGTACTTC. Translated, it gives CAISAHQQGTQYF.

This clone was counted only a few times. The chain combines TRBV20-1 with TRBJ2-3; D remains unclear. CDR3 length: 14 residues. Trimming removed 3 bases from V and 0 bases from J, with 10 bases in between. Germline V gives CDR1 DFQATT, CDR2 SNEGSKA (reference sequence). CDR3 loop: CSASQAESTDTQYF. The CDR3 DNA follows: TGCAGTGCTAGTCAGGCAGAGAGCACAGATACGCAGTATTTT.

V and J are TRBV9 and TRBJ2-2, with 7 bases identical to TRBD2. Trimming took 0 bases from V and 5 from J; bases not matched to a gene: 13. Germline values: CDR1 SGDLS, CDR2 YYNGEE. CDR3 length: 18 amino acids. The CDR3 region is CASSVDSMERGRTGELFF. CDR3 bases: TGTGCCAGCAGCGTAGATTCAATGGAGCGGGGCCGGACCGGGGAGCTGTTTTTT.

This clone has only a few counts. This sequence joins TRBV3-1 (or the pseudogene TRBV3-2) and TRBJ1-1; perhaps TRBD1 as D (6 bases). The V gene lost 2 bases and the J gene lost 2 bases, with 9 bases spanning the gap. The CDR3 runs 14 residues. From germline, CDR1 is LGHDT and CDR2 YNNKEL (reference sequence). CDR3 in amino acids: CASSQRTVNTEAFF. As DNA, the CDR3 is TGTGCCAGCAGCCAAAGGACAGTCAACACTGAAGCTTTCTTT.

This clone was picked up a small number of times. This chain connects TRBV2 to TRBJ1-6; D is undetermined. There are 13 residues in the CDR3. V dropped 7 bases and J dropped 4 bases, with 8 bases sitting between them. From germline, CDR1 is SNHLY and CDR2 FYNNEI. CDR3: CASKPGYNSPLHF. The CDR3, as DNA: TGTGCCAGCAAGCCCGGTTATAATTCACCCCTCCACTTT.

This sequence joins TRBV5-3 and TRBJ1-5, with 9 bases identical to TRBD1. TRBV5-3 is flagged as an ORF with uncertain function. CDR3 length: 16 amino acids. The V gene end was trimmed by 4 bases and the J gene end by 1 base; junction bases not matched to a gene: 6. CDR3 DNA sequence: TGTGCCAGAAGCCAAAACAGGGGGCTGAGCAATCAGCCCCAGCATTTT. Translated: CARSQNRGLSNQPQHF.

This chain connects TRBV12-3 or TRBV12-4 to TRBJ2-7, with D perhaps matching TRBD2 (5 bases). The V end was cut by 4 bases, the J end by 4 bases, with 5 bases between. The CDR3 is 11 amino acids. CDR3 nucleotide sequence: TGTGCCAGCAGTTCGGGATACGAGCAGTACTTC. The encoded protein is CASSSGYEQYF.

The chain joins TRBV28 to TRBJ2-7; TRBD2 aligns across 10 bases. V gave up 4 bases and J gave up 6 bases; unmatched junction bases: 12. Per the germline V gene, CDR1 is MDHEN and CDR2 is SYDVKM. This CDR3 has 16 amino acids. Here the CDR3 reads CASSSLDLGLAPEQYF. The CDR3 DNA is TGTGCCAGCAGTTCCCTTGACCTGGGACTAGCGCCCGAGCAGTACTTC.

A single count supports this clone. The chain has TRBV15 and TRBJ2-3; possibly TRBD2 for D (6 bases). Germline assignment: CDR1 LNHNV and CDR2 YYDKDF (reference sequence). The CDR3 extends over 13 amino acids. V lost 4 bases and J lost 1, with 6 bases in between. The CDR3, as DNA: TGTGCCACCAGCACTAGCGGCACAGATACGCAGTATTTT. Encoded protein: CATSTSGTDTQYF.

V usage is TRBV7-2 and J usage is TRBJ1-1; D perhaps matches TRBD1 (6 bases). Germline V lookup: CDR1 SGHTA, CDR2 FQGNSA. V gave up 5 bases and J gave up 1 base, with 11 bases separating them. This CDR3 region has 14 residues. CDR3 loop: CASSLQGENTEAFF. CDR3 bases: TGTGCCAGCAGCCTACAGGGTGAGAACACTGAAGCTTTCTTT.

The chain combines TRBV7-3 with TRBJ2-5; D may be TRBD2 (5 bases). Germline V lookup: CDR1 SGHTA, CDR2 FQGTGA. Deletions cut 1 base from V and 4 bases from J, with 10 bases between. This CDR3 comprises 14 residues. CDR3 residues: CASSLNLRGETQYF. The CDR3 DNA sequence: TGTGCCAGCAGCTTAAATCTCCGGGGAGAGACCCAGTACTTC.

The V call is TRBV28, the J call TRBJ2-2; D may be TRBD1 (6 bases). The CDR3 covers 14 residues. CDR1 is MDHEN and CDR2 is SYDVKM in the germline V gene. Trimming shortened V by 1 base and J by 3 bases, and 6 bases separated the two germline ends. CDR3 residues: CASSLYRDTGELFF. DNA for the CDR3: TGTGCCAGCAGTTTATACAGGGACACCGGGGAGCTGTTTTTT.

This clone occurred once. The rearrangement joins TRBV19 to TRBJ2-7; D is perhaps TRBD1 (6 bases). CDR3 size: 14 residues. Germline loops: CDR1 LNHDA, CDR2 SQIVND (reference sequence). Trimming pared 5 bases from V and 3 bases from J, leaving 14 bases between. In DNA, the CDR3 is TGTGCCAGTAGTTCCCGGACAGACTACTACGAGCAGTACTTC. Protein product: CASSSRTDYYEQYF.

The chain links TRBV6-6 to TRBJ1-1, with unresolved D. Looked up from germline, CDR1 is MNHNY and CDR2 is SVGAGI (reference sequence). V was shortened by 5 bases and J by 4 bases, with 8 bases between the two germline ends. The CDR3 consists of 12 residues. In DNA, the CDR3 is TGTGCCAGCAGTGGAGGAGCCACTGAAGCTTTCTTT. It specifies CASSGGATEAFF.

The chain has TRBV15 and TRBJ2-7; D might be TRBD2 (5 bases). This CDR3 comprises 14 residues. Trimming removed 1 base at V and 2 bases at J, with 9 bases between. Per germline, CDR1 LNHNV and CDR2 YYDKDF (reference sequence). CDR3 amino acids: CATSRVRRPYEQYF. For the CDR3, the DNA is TGTGCCACCAGCAGAGTAAGGAGGCCCTACGAGCAGTACTTC.

This clone has only a few counts. The chain employs TRBV4-1 and TRBJ1-1; D is unclear. Germline CDR1 MGHRA, CDR2 YSYEKL. Trimming cost V 3 bases and J 0 bases, with 14 bases left between them. This CDR3 is 16 amino acids long. CDR3 residues: CASSQWMWELNTEAFF. For the CDR3, the DNA is TGCGCCAGCAGCCAGTGGATGTGGGAGCTGAACACTGAAGCTTTCTTT.

The chain couples TRBV4-2 to TRBJ2-1, with D hard to call. Germline CDR1 and CDR2: LGHNA and YNFKEQ. Trimming pared 1 base from V and 5 bases from J, leaving 9 bases between. This CDR3 region has 14 residues. The CDR3 sequence is CASSQGWQNNEQFF. CDR3 nucleotide sequence: TGTGCCAGCAGCCAAGGCTGGCAAAACAATGAGCAGTTCTTC.

V gene TRBV28 combines with J gene TRBJ2-5; no reliable D call. The V end was cut by 2 bases, the J end by 2 bases, with 9 bases between. The CDR3 has 14 residues. In germline, CDR1 is MDHEN, CDR2 SYDVKM. Here the CDR3 DNA reads TGTGCCAGCAGTTTAGCTACCCTGCAAGAGACCCAGTACTTC. This sequence encodes CASSLATLQETQYF.

The V call is TRBV7-6, the J call TRBJ2-3; 7 bases agree with TRBD2. The CDR3 length is 16 residues. Looked up from germline, CDR1 is SGHVS and CDR2 is FNYEAQ. J gave up 2 bases and V 2 bases, and 7 bases lay outside the gene matches. The CDR3 DNA follows: TGTGCCAGCAGCTTACATCCCGGGAGGAACACAGATACGCAGTATTTT. Amino acids: CASSLHPGRNTDTQYF.